The 32 T cell receptor beta chains presented below share a single source sample, sequenced in a study of blood T cell repertoires in COVID-19. Profiling relied on immunoSEQ multiplex PCR, and the TCRdb table lists in-frame clones only, not all of them. The repertoire holds 150,000 to 200,000 clones, with 86% as singletons. Sequencing used peripheral blood. The receptors here all came from a man younger than 30 with acute or convalescent COVID-19.

This clone has a single count. The V and J genes are TRBV7-2 and TRBJ2-5; TRBD1 matches at 11 bases. CDR3 length equals 15 residues. Trimming at V came to 3 bases and at J to 5 bases, leaving 5 bases not matched to a gene. The germline CDR1 and CDR2 sequences are SGHTA and FQGNSA. In DNA, the CDR3 is TGTGCCAGCAGCTTCGGACAGGGGGCTAGGGAGACCCAGTACTTC. This codes for CASSFGQGARETQYF.

This clone was counted a few times. The chain employs TRBV2 and TRBJ1-2; 7 positions match TRBD1. The CDR3 is 14 residues long. Trimming at V came to 6 bases and at J to 0 bases, leaving 4 bases not matched to a gene. The germline V gene encodes CDR1 SNHLY and CDR2 FYNNEI. The CDR3: CASSTGTANYGYTF. Here the CDR3 DNA reads TGTGCCAGCAGCACCGGGACAGCTAACTATGGCTACACCTTC.

The chain carries TRBV6-4 and TRBJ2-3, with D unclear. This CDR3 spans 14 amino acids. Germline-derived CDR1 and CDR2 are MRHNA and SNTAGT. V dropped 2 bases and J dropped 2 bases, with 8 bases sitting between them. CDR3 protein: CASSDKAFTDTQYF. The CDR3 coding sequence is TGTGCCAGCAGTGACAAAGCATTCACAGATACGCAGTATTTT.

The gene calls are TRBV18 and TRBJ1-2; 10 bases line up with TRBD1. Trimming removed 4 bases from V and 8 bases from J; junction bases left unmatched: 10. Germline CDR1 is KGHSH and CDR2 is LQKENI. This CDR3 has 15 residues. CDR3 sequence: CASSLPGQGREGYTF. In DNA, the CDR3 is TGTGCCAGCTCACTCCCGGGACAGGGGCGAGAGGGCTACACCTTC.

The sample holds one count of this clone. The V call is TRBV5-6, the J call TRBJ1-6; no clear D. The V gene's germline CDR1 is SGHDT and CDR2 YYEEEE. Trimming left V 5 bases short and J 1 base short, with 7 bases between. The CDR3 spans 14 residues. The CDR3 spells CASRAGSYNSPLHF. In DNA, the CDR3 is TGTGCCAGCAGGGCGGGATCCTATAATTCACCCCTCCACTTT. Based on the CDR3 plus reference TRBV5-6 and TRBJ1-6, the full variable domain is DAGVTQSPTHLIKTRGQQVTLRCSPKSGHDTVSWYQQALGQGPQFIFQYYEEEERQRGNFPDRFSGHQFPNYSSELNVNALLLGDSALYLCASRAGSYNSPLHFGNGTRLTVT.

The chain links TRBV5-1 to TRBJ1-2; a possible D gene is TRBD1 (6 bases). V lost 0 bases, J lost 0 bases, and 12 bases lay in between. Germline V lookup: CDR1 SGHRS, CDR2 YFSETQ. The CDR3 extends over 16 amino acids. The CDR3 DNA sequence: TGCGCCAGCAGCTTGGAAACAGGGTCGGCTAACTATGGCTACACCTTC. Translated, it gives CASSLETGSANYGYTF. Full variable domain (outside the CDR3, taken from reference TRBV5-1 and TRBJ1-2): KAGVTQTPRYLIKTRGQQVTLSCSPISGHRSVSWYQQTPGQGLQFLFEYFSETQRNKGNFPGRFSGRQFSNSRSEMNVSTLELGDSALYLCASSLETGSANYGYTFGSGTRLTVV.

The genes are TRBV6-5 and TRBJ2-1, with a possible D match to TRBD1 (7 bases). CDR1 is MNHEY, CDR2 SVGAGI, per germline. The CDR3 has 15 residues. The V and J ends lost 7 bases and 3 bases respectively, with 16 bases between them. CDR3: CASIAGQRLYNEQFF. DNA of the CDR3: TGTGCCAGCATTGCGGGACAGAGACTCTACAATGAGCAGTTCTTC.

The V gene is TRBV10-2, the J gene TRBJ1-5; D possibly corresponds to TRBD1 (5 bases). Trimming pared 2 bases from V and 2 bases from J, leaving 13 bases between. Germline assignment: CDR1 WSHSY and CDR2 SAAADI. CDR3 length: 16 amino acids. This CDR3 reads CASSEGAGYGNQPQHF. For the CDR3, the DNA is TGCGCCAGCAGTGAGGGGGCAGGGTATGGCAATCAGCCCCAGCATTTT.

The chain recombines TRBV7-8 with TRBJ2-7; possibly TRBD2 for D (6 bases). CDR1 is SGHVS, CDR2 FQNEAQ, per germline. V lost 5 bases to trimming and J lost 2 bases, with 13 bases between them. The CDR3 length is 14 residues. CDR3 loop: CASSHGRETYEQYV. CDR3 nucleotides: TGTGCCAGCAGCCATGGCCGGGAGACCTACGAGCAGTACGTC.

The chain couples TRBV7-9 to TRBJ2-4; 7 nucleotides line up with TRBD2. The germline CDR1 and CDR2 sequences are SEHNR and FQNEAQ (reference sequence). There are 19 residues in the CDR3. Trimming at V came to 5 bases and at J to 3 bases, leaving 19 bases not matched to a gene. The CDR3 DNA is TGTGCCAGCAGCCAGATCCGCGGCCTAGGGGAGGGGAGCAAAAACATTCAGTACTTC. Its protein product is CASSQIRGLGEGSKNIQYF.

V is TRBV15 and J is TRBJ2-4; TRBD2 agrees at 10 bases. CDR1 is LNHNV and CDR2 is YYDKDF in the germline V gene (reference sequence). The CDR3 runs to 18 residues. V shed 0 bases and J 4 bases; nucleotides not matched to a gene: 9. The CDR3 nucleotides are TGTGCCACCAGCAGAGATGGGGGTAGCGGGGGGCGGAAAAACATTCAGTACTTC. It is translated as CATSRDGGSGGRKNIQYF.

The chain carries TRBV19 and TRBJ2-5; 14 positions match TRBD2. V lost 8 bases and J lost 7; bases outside the gene matches: 6. The CDR3 is made up of 14 amino acids. CDR1 and CDR2 (germline): LNHDA, SQIVND (reference sequence). This CDR3 is CASSGTSGRGTQYF. The CDR3 DNA reads as TGTGCCAGTTCCGGGACTAGCGGGAGAGGGACCCAGTACTTC.

The genes are TRBV6-1 and TRBJ1-6; 10 bases align to TRBD1. This CDR3 is built from 17 residues. V trimming: 4 bases; J trimming: 3 bases; junction bases outside the gene matches: 6. Germline CDR1 reads MNHNS; CDR2 reads SASEGT. CDR3 nucleotide sequence: TGTGCCAGCAGTGTGAGACAGGGGGCAAACTATAATTCACCCCTCCACTTT. This encodes CASSVRQGANYNSPLHF.

CDR3 DNA sequence: TGTGCCAGTAGTATAGATTCGGCCCTACGCGGTTCACCCCTCCACTTT. Translation gives CASSIDSALRGSPLHF. V is TRBV19 and J is TRBJ1-6; D gene unclear. Germline-derived CDR1 and CDR2 are LNHDA and SQIVND (reference sequence). The CDR3 extends over 16 amino acids. Trimming took off 0 bases at V and 9 bases at J, with 15 bases between the two ends.

The chain links TRBV9 to TRBJ1-6, with 10 nucleotides matching TRBD1. The germline V gene has CDR1 SGDLS and CDR2 YYNGEE. This CDR3 region has 15 residues. The ends lost 2 bases at V and 10 bases at J; junction bases unmatched: 6. This chain's CDR3 is CASSVRQGAGSPLHF. DNA of the CDR3: TGTGCCAGCAGCGTGAGACAGGGGGCAGGGTCACCCCTCCACTTT.

This rearrangement joins TRBV3-1 (or the pseudogene TRBV3-2) to TRBJ2-5; the D gene is possibly TRBD1 (6 bases). V was cut by 2 bases and J by 1 base, with 17 bases left in between. This CDR3 region has 17 residues. Germline V gives CDR1 LGHDT, CDR2 YNNKEL (reference sequence). This CDR3 reads CASSQQWGRRGQETQYF. In DNA form, the CDR3 reads TGTGCCAGCAGCCAACAGTGGGGGCGCCGGGGCCAAGAGACCCAGTACTTC.

The chain has TRBV28 and TRBJ1-1; possible D gene TRBD1, 5 bases. The V end lost 10 bases, the J end lost 5 bases, and 20 bases lay between the germline ends. The germline gives CDR1 MDHEN, CDR2 SYDVKM. This CDR3 spans 14 amino acids. The CDR3 sequence: CATTDQGGWTEAFF. The CDR3 bases are TGTGCCACCACCGACCAGGGTGGTTGGACTGAAGCTTTCTTT. Variable domain in full (rest from reference TRBV28 and TRBJ1-1): DVKVTQSSRYLVKRTGEKVFLECVQDMDHENMFWYRQDPGLGLRLIYFSYDVKMKEKGDIPEGYSVSREKKERFSLILESASTNQTSMYLCATTDQGGWTEAFFGQGTRLTVV.

The gene calls are TRBV18 and TRBJ2-3; unclear D gene. This CDR3 has 15 amino acids. Trimming stripped 2 bases from V and 0 bases from J, with 9 bases between. Germline V gene sequence: CDR1 KGHSH, CDR2 LQKENI. CDR3 DNA: TGTGCCAGCTCACCAACCCCAACTAGCACAGATACGCAGTATTTT. Residues: CASSPTPTSTDTQYF.

The chain couples TRBV5-8 to TRBJ2-3; perhaps TRBD2 as D (5 bases). Germline values: CDR1 SGHTS, CDR2 YDEGEE. This CDR3 is built from 15 residues. V gave up 1 base and J gave up 2 bases, with 11 bases separating them. The CDR3 reads CASSLPRTHTDTQYF. CDR3 bases: TGTGCCAGCAGCTTGCCTCGGACTCACACAGATACGCAGTATTTT.

V is TRBV11-3 and J is TRBJ2-3; weak D call: TRBD2 (6 bases). CDR1 and CDR2 (germline): SGHNT, YENEEA. The CDR3 contains 16 residues. Between the trimmed V and J ends, which lost 4 bases and 1 base, there was a span of 15 bases. As DNA, the CDR3 is TGTGCCAGCAGCTCGCCGCTGACGGGGGGCACAGATACGCAGTATTTT. Its translation is CASSSPLTGGTDTQYF.

The J gene is TRBJ2-5, the V gene TRBV5-4, with D perhaps TRBD1 (5 bases). Looked up from germline, CDR1 is SGHNT and CDR2 is YYREEE (reference sequence). V shed 0 bases and J shed 5 bases, with 11 bases lying between them. The CDR3 has 14 amino acids. The CDR3 region has the DNA TGTGCCAGCAGCTTGGGGGCAGGGTGGGAGACCCAGTACTTC. This translates into CASSLGAGWETQYF. The variable domain in full, completed from reference TRBV5-4 and TRBJ2-5, reads ETGVTQSPTHLIKTRGQQVTLRCSSQSGHNTVSWYQQALGQGPQFIFQYYREEENGRGNFPPRFSGLQFPNYSSELNVNALELDDSALYLCASSLGAGWETQYFGPGTRLLVL.

CDR3 bases: TGTGCCAGCAGTTTAGGGACTCCCCACCCCTACGAGCAGTACGTC. Its protein product is CASSLGTPHPYEQYV. The chain combines TRBV28 with TRBJ2-7, with a possible D match to TRBD2 (6 bases). V was shortened by 2 bases and J by 2 bases, with 13 bases between the two germline ends. The CDR3 runs to 15 residues. Germline lookup yields CDR1 MDHEN and CDR2 SYDVKM.

This chain links TRBV11-2 with TRBJ2-4; 7 nucleotides agree with TRBD1. CDR3 length equals 16 residues. Germline CDR1 SGHAT, CDR2 FQNNGV. Unmatched junction bases numbered 6, after V lost 1 base and J lost 3 bases. CDR3 residues: CASSLVGGTGKNIQYF. CDR3 DNA: TGTGCCAGCAGCTTAGTAGGGGGCACGGGCAAAAACATTCAGTACTTC.

The chain couples TRBV19 to TRBJ2-7, with 8 positions matching TRBD1. This CDR3 contains 15 residues. V gave up 4 bases and J gave up 2 bases; unmatched junction bases: 7. Germline lookup yields CDR1 LNHDA and CDR2 SQIVND (reference sequence). The CDR3 DNA follows: TGTGCCAGTAGTAGAACCCGGGACAGGCCCTACGAGCAGTACTTC. It is translated as CASSRTRDRPYEQYF.

The chain employs TRBV19 and TRBJ1-3, with D tentatively TRBD1 (5 bases). Germline values: CDR1 LNHDA, CDR2 SQIVND (reference sequence). Trimming removed 4 bases at V and 0 bases at J, with 7 bases between. This CDR3 is built from 14 residues. This CDR3 is CASSTQGSGNTIYF. The CDR3 DNA follows: TGTGCCAGTAGTACGCAGGGCTCTGGAAACACCATATATTTT.

V gene TRBV4-2 combines with J gene TRBJ1-4; no firm D call. Deletions cut 0 bases from V and 4 bases from J, with 6 bases between. Germline CDR1 is LGHNA and CDR2 is YNFKEQ. This CDR3 is built from 14 residues. The CDR3 here is CASSQDGHNEKLFF. CDR3 nucleotides: TGTGCCAGCAGCCAAGATGGGCATAATGAAAAACTGTTTTTT.

The chain uses TRBV7-2 and TRBJ2-7; TRBD1 matches 8 bases. The length of the CDR3 is 15 residues. Trimming removed 5 bases from V and 4 bases from J; junction bases left unmatched: 10. CDR1 and CDR2 from the germline V gene are SGHTA and FQGNSA. The CDR3 protein is CASSLDRGEIYEQYF. The CDR3 nucleotides are TGTGCCAGCAGCCTCGACAGGGGCGAAATATACGAGCAGTACTTC.

The chain combines TRBV11-2 with TRBJ2-5; 8 bases match TRBD2. J was trimmed by 7 bases and V by 4 bases; bases with no gene match: 8. The CDR3 sequence is 14 residues long. Germline V gives CDR1 SGHAT, CDR2 FQNNGV. The CDR3 DNA reads TGTGCCAGCAGCTCACGGGGGGGGCTGTCGACCCAGTACTTC. It is translated as CASSSRGGLSTQYF.

The gene calls are TRBV4-1 and TRBJ2-1; possibly TRBD1 for D (6 bases). Trimming pared 2 bases from V and 3 bases from J, leaving 20 bases between. The CDR3 loop spans 18 amino acids. Germline assignment: CDR1 MGHRA and CDR2 YSYEKL. This CDR3 reads CASSQLGIEGDNYNEQFF. CDR3 DNA sequence: TGCGCCAGCAGCCAATTAGGAATCGAGGGGGACAACTACAATGAGCAGTTCTTC.

The chain uses TRBV24-1 and TRBJ1-5; D is undetermined. Deletions cut 3 bases from V and 1 base from J, with 12 bases between. CDR3 size: 16 residues. Per the germline V gene, CDR1 is KGHDR and CDR2 is SFDVKD. The CDR3 protein is CATSDSREGSNQPQHF. As DNA, the CDR3 is TGTGCCACCAGTGATAGTCGGGAGGGAAGCAATCAGCCCCAGCATTTT.

The J gene is TRBJ2-3, the V gene TRBV5-6; D gene uncertain. The germline V and J ends were trimmed by 4 bases and 5 bases, with 11 bases remaining between them. CDR3 length equals 13 residues. Germline CDR1 is SGHDT and CDR2 is YYEEEE. CDR3 loop: CASSTQQLDTQYF. The CDR3 bases are TGTGCCAGCAGCACACAACAGCTAGATACGCAGTATTTT.

In DNA form, the CDR3 reads TGCGCCACCCAAACGGGGGAGACCCAGTACTTC. As protein: CATQTGETQYF. V is TRBV10-2 and J is TRBJ2-5, with D perhaps matching TRBD2 (5 bases). V dropped 10 bases and J dropped 5 bases, with 11 bases sitting between them. Germline lookup yields CDR1 WSHSY and CDR2 SAAADI. The CDR3 spans 11 residues.